The 30 T cell receptor beta chains below were found in one sample sequenced in a study of cytomegalovirus exposure and HLA in healthy donors. 13 Jbeta primers and 60 Vbeta primers were used for the PCR. Sequencing was performed with immunoSEQ multiplex PCR; in TCRdb, only in-frame clones are kept and a portion is missing. In the table there are 90,000 to 140,000 clones, roughly 80% of which are singletons. The source material was PBMCs. These TCRs come from a middle-aged woman in good health and CMV-seropositive.

This sequence joins TRBV9 and TRBJ2-3, with 7 nucleotides matching TRBD2. Germline trimming cut 0 bases from V and 0 bases from J; bases unmatched to any gene: 4. The CDR3 totals 16 residues. Germline lookup yields CDR1 SGDLS and CDR2 YYNGEE. CDR3: CASSVGDSGSTDTQYF. Here the CDR3 DNA reads TGTGCCAGCAGCGTAGGTGATAGCGGGAGCACAGATACGCAGTATTTT.

This clone was detected only a few times. The chain carries TRBV2 and TRBJ2-5; 12 bases agree with TRBD2. CDR1 SNHLY and CDR2 FYNNEI come from the germline V gene. Trimming took 6 bases from V and 5 from J; bases not matched to a gene: 16. The CDR3 loop spans 18 amino acids. This CDR3 is CASSLLGLAGGPGETQYF. CDR3 DNA: TGTGCCAGCAGCCTTCTTGGGCTAGCGGGGGGGCCGGGGGAGACCCAGTACTTC.

The V and J genes are TRBV6-6 and TRBJ1-5, with D maybe TRBD1 (5 bases). Germline V gene sequence: CDR1 MNHNY, CDR2 SVGAGI (reference sequence). V was cut by 5 bases and J by 1 base, with 6 bases left in between. The CDR3 extends over 13 amino acids. The CDR3 loop is CASSRQSNQPQHF. The CDR3 region has the DNA TGTGCCAGCAGTCGACAGAGCAATCAGCCCCAGCATTTT.

This chain joins TRBV5-6 and TRBJ2-6; possible D gene TRBD1, 5 bases. The CDR3 contains 18 residues. V gave up 6 bases and J gave up 1 base, with 20 bases separating them. The germline gives CDR1 SGHDT, CDR2 YYEEEE. The CDR3 reads CASTPPRVAVSGANVLTF. CDR3 sequence (DNA): TGTGCCAGCACCCCGCCCAGGGTTGCAGTATCTGGGGCCAACGTCCTGACTTTC.

CDR3 region: CASGGQGTPYEQYF. CDR3 sequence (DNA): TGCGCCAGCGGGGGACAGGGGACGCCCTACGAGCAGTACTTC. The chain has TRBV5-1 and TRBJ2-7, with 10 bases lining up with TRBD1. Germline V gene sequence: CDR1 SGHRS, CDR2 YFSETQ. Unmatched junction bases numbered 6, after V lost 7 bases and J lost 2 bases. CDR3 length: 14 residues.

The genes are TRBV2 and TRBJ1-6; possible D gene TRBD1, 6 bases. The CDR3 is made up of 16 amino acids. Germline V gene data show CDR1 as SNHLY and CDR2 as FYNNEI. Trimming pared 1 base from V and 10 bases from J, leaving 17 bases between. For the CDR3, the DNA is TGTGCCAGCAGTGAAGAGTCTGGGGGCGTCCAATCACCCCTCCACTTT. It translates to CASSEESGGVQSPLHF.

The J gene is TRBJ2-1, the V gene TRBV28; 9 bases agree with TRBD2. The junction had 12 bases not matched to a gene; V was cut back by 4 bases and J by 5 bases. Germline assignment: CDR1 MDHEN and CDR2 SYDVKM. The CDR3 contains 17 residues. CDR3 loop: CASSSWRGGWVNNEQFF. CDR3 in DNA: TGTGCCAGCAGTTCTTGGCGGGGGGGCTGGGTTAACAATGAGCAGTTCTTC. The full variable domain, rest sourced from reference TRBV28 and TRBJ2-1, is DVKVTQSSRYLVKRTGEKVFLECVQDMDHENMFWYRQDPGLGLRLIYFSYDVKMKEKGDIPEGYSVSREKKERFSLILESASTNQTSMYLCASSSWRGGWVNNEQFFGPGTRLTVL.

The genes are TRBV6-6 and TRBJ2-1, with a weak D call TRBD2 (7 bases). The V end lost 6 bases, the J end lost 4 bases, and 19 bases lay between the germline ends. This CDR3 region has 16 residues. Germline-derived CDR1 and CDR2 are MNHNY and SVGAGI (reference sequence). The CDR3 sequence is CASSPESGGHYNEQFF. CDR3 coding DNA: TGTGCCAGCAGCCCGGAATCGGGGGGACATTACAATGAGCAGTTCTTC.

This clone was seen just once. The rearrangement uses TRBV7-6 and TRBJ1-4, with D maybe TRBD1 (6 bases). The CDR3 spans 15 residues. Trimming cost V 6 bases and J 2 bases, with 13 bases left between them. Germline CDR1 is SGHVS and CDR2 is FNYEAQ. The CDR3 loop reads CASSRAGATNEKLFF. Here the CDR3 DNA reads TGTGCCAGCAGTCGCGCGGGGGCGACTAATGAAAAACTGTTTTTT.

This CDR3 reads CASSYTGPLEAFF. The CDR3 region has the DNA TGCGCCAGCAGCTATACAGGTCCCCTTGAAGCTTTCTTT. The chain carries TRBV5-1 and TRBJ1-1; maybe TRBD1 (5 bases). Germline CDR1 and CDR2: SGHRS and YFSETQ. Trimming took off 3 bases at V and 7 bases at J, with 13 bases between the two ends. The CDR3 is made up of 13 amino acids.

This clone has just a few counts. This chain links TRBV27 with TRBJ1-1; 7 bases align to TRBD1. CDR1 MNHEY and CDR2 SMNVEV come from the germline V gene (reference sequence). This CDR3 spans 13 amino acids. Losses at the gene ends were 5 bases for V and 4 bases for J; bases not matched to a gene: 4. CDR3 loop: CASSRRDSTEAFF. In nucleotides, the CDR3 is TGTGCCAGCAGTCGAAGGGACAGCACTGAAGCTTTCTTT.

The gene calls are TRBV29-1 and TRBJ2-5; D possibly corresponds to TRBD2 (6 bases). V was clipped by 3 bases and J by 0 bases, with 14 bases between them. Germline V gene sequence: CDR1 SQVTM, CDR2 ANQGSEA. This CDR3 spans 15 amino acids. The CDR3 reads CSVDGIAAHQETQYF. As DNA, the CDR3 is TGCAGCGTTGACGGCATAGCGGCCCACCAAGAGACCCAGTACTTC.

V is TRBV6-1 and J is TRBJ2-5; possible D gene TRBD2, 6 bases. In germline, CDR1 is MNHNS, CDR2 SASEGT. The V end lost 5 bases, the J end lost 3 bases, and 13 bases lay between the germline ends. The CDR3 extends over 14 amino acids. Here the CDR3 reads CASSYTGGEETQYF. As DNA, the CDR3 is TGTGCCAGCAGTTATACAGGCGGGGAAGAGACCCAGTACTTC.

The chain uses TRBV6-1 and TRBJ2-1, with D perhaps matching TRBD1 (5 bases). Trimming stripped 4 bases from V and 0 bases from J, with 13 bases between. From germline, CDR1 is MNHNS and CDR2 SASEGT. The CDR3 contains 16 residues. The CDR3 region is CASSGNRPLSYNEQFF. CDR3 bases: TGTGCCAGCAGTGGAAACAGGCCCCTCTCCTACAATGAGCAGTTCTTC.

The gene calls are TRBV28 and TRBJ1-3; 7 nucleotides line up with TRBD1. The CDR3 extends over 15 amino acids. V was clipped by 7 bases and J by 2 bases; unmatched bases: 8. Germline values: CDR1 MDHEN, CDR2 SYDVKM. CDR3 amino acids: CASNQGGFTGNTIYF. CDR3 DNA sequence: TGTGCCAGCAATCAGGGGGGATTCACTGGAAACACCATATATTTT.

CDR3 DNA sequence: TGTGCCAGCAGCTTCGGTGGAGGATATGGCTACACCTTC. This codes for CASSFGGGYGYTF. The genes are TRBV28 and TRBJ1-2; D is uncertain. Germline CDR1 is MDHEN and CDR2 is SYDVKM. This CDR3 is built from 13 residues. The V gene lost 6 bases and the J gene lost 5 bases, with 13 bases spanning the gap.

V and J are TRBV6-1 and TRBJ2-1; D possibly corresponds to TRBD1 (6 bases). This CDR3 comprises 14 residues. Germline assignment: CDR1 MNHNS and CDR2 SASEGT. The ends were cut back, 2 bases at V and 4 bases at J, with 9 bases in the middle. The CDR3 coding sequence is TGTGCCAGCAGTGAAAGGGACAAATACAATGAGCAGTTCTTC. This sequence encodes CASSERDKYNEQFF.

V and J are TRBV4-3 and TRBJ1-6, with TRBD1 matching 10 bases. CDR3 size: 15 residues. The germline V gene encodes CDR1 LGHNA and CDR2 YSLEER. V lost 0 bases and J lost 15; bases outside the gene matches: 8. The CDR3 nucleotides are TGCGCCAGCAGCCAAGACCGGGGACAGGGGAATGGCCTCCACTTT. It translates to CASSQDRGQGNGLHF.

The rearrangement joins TRBV9 to TRBJ2-3; unclear D gene. The CDR3 is made up of 15 amino acids. Trimming took off 0 bases at V and 5 bases at J, with 13 bases between the two ends. The germline V gene encodes CDR1 SGDLS and CDR2 YYNGEE. CDR3: CASSVDSRPKDTQYF. Written as DNA, the CDR3 is TGTGCCAGCAGCGTAGACTCCCGCCCCAAAGATACGCAGTATTTT.

Only a few counts were recorded for this clone. One end of the junction fails to match germline, which may point to a read error. The rearrangement links TRBV7-7 to TRBJ2-5, with 8 nucleotides matching TRBD1. This CDR3 spans 14 amino acids. Per the germline V gene, CDR1 is SSHAT and CDR2 is FNYEAQ (reference sequence). The CDR3 sequence is CASSSGQDQETQYF. The CDR3 nucleotides are TGTGCTAGCAGCTCGGGACAGGACCAAGAGACCCAGTACTTC.

V gene TRBV4-3 combines with J gene TRBJ1-4, with D unresolved. V shed 0 bases and J shed 13 bases, with 12 bases lying between them. The CDR3 has 13 residues. Germline CDR1 and CDR2: LGHNA and YSLEER. CDR3: CASSQERARGLFF. CDR3 nucleotides: TGCGCCAGCAGCCAAGAGAGGGCCAGAGGACTGTTTTTT.

This clone showed up many times. V gene TRBV2 combines with J gene TRBJ2-7, with D possibly TRBD1 on 5 matching bases. Germline V CDR1 and CDR2: SNHLY, FYNNEI. This CDR3 has 12 residues. The V end was cut by 7 bases, the J end by 7 bases, with 14 bases between. In nucleotides, the CDR3 is TGTGCCAGCAACCGACAGTTAGAAGAGCAGTACTTC. It encodes CASNRQLEEQYF.

V is TRBV11-2 and J is TRBJ2-6; D possibly corresponds to TRBD2 (7 bases). There are 19 residues in the CDR3. The V and J ends lost 1 base and 1 base respectively, with 17 bases between them. Germline V lookup: CDR1 SGHAT, CDR2 FQNNGV. The CDR3 is CASSLGWGRTSSGANVLTF. Written as DNA, the CDR3 is TGTGCCAGCAGCTTAGGGTGGGGGCGGACTAGTTCTGGGGCCAACGTCCTGACTTTC.

CDR3 sequence (DNA): TGTGCCAGCAGCCCCGGACAGGGGGCAGGGGAAAAACTGTTTTTT. Its translation is CASSPGQGAGEKLFF. The gene calls are TRBV5-8 and TRBJ1-4; 11 positions agree with TRBD1. J was trimmed by 8 bases and V by 4 bases; bases with no gene match: 7. CDR1 SGHTS and CDR2 YDEGEE come from the germline V gene. This CDR3 is built from 15 residues.

This clone was recorded only once. The rearrangement uses TRBV27 and TRBJ2-7, with 8 bases matching TRBD1. CDR3 length: 16 amino acids. V was clipped by 5 bases and J by 3 bases; unmatched bases: 12. CDR1 and CDR2 from the germline V gene are MNHEY and SMNVEV (reference sequence). The CDR3 here is CASSERIQGGGYEQYF. The CDR3 bases are TGTGCCAGCAGTGAACGAATACAGGGGGGTGGCTACGAGCAGTACTTC.

This chain joins TRBV7-6 and TRBJ2-7, with D tentatively TRBD2 (6 bases). V dropped 5 bases and J dropped 3 bases, with 17 bases sitting between them. Germline loops: CDR1 SGHVS, CDR2 FNYEAQ. The CDR3 extends over 15 amino acids. The CDR3 coding sequence is TGTGCCAGCAGCCCTGGCTCGGGAGTCGACTACGAGCAGTACTTC. This codes for CASSPGSGVDYEQYF.

V and J are TRBV5-1 and TRBJ1-3; possible D gene TRBD1, 6 bases. Germline CDR1 and CDR2: SGHRS and YFSETQ. The V end lost 4 bases, the J end lost 0 bases, and 14 bases lay between the germline ends. The CDR3 totals 16 residues. The CDR3 coding sequence is TGCGCCAGCAGCCGTGAGACAGGATCCTCTGGAAACACCATATATTTT. This gives the protein CASSRETGSSGNTIYF. Looking up the rest from reference TRBV5-1 and TRBJ1-3 gives the full variable domain: KAGVTQTPRYLIKTRGQQVTLSCSPISGHRSVSWYQQTPGQGLQFLFEYFSETQRNKGNFPGRFSGRQFSNSRSEMNVSTLELGDSALYLCASSRETGSSGNTIYFGEGSWLTVV.

The chain joins TRBV6-5 to TRBJ1-2, with unresolved D. The ends were cut back, 0 bases at V and 4 bases at J, with 12 bases in the middle. The germline gives CDR1 MNHEY, CDR2 SVGAGI. The CDR3 is 15 amino acids. The CDR3 bases are TGTGCCAGCAGTTACTCCCCCACCGGTACCTATGGCTACACCTTC. Protein sequence: CASSYSPTGTYGYTF.

The V call is TRBV19, the J call TRBJ1-2, with D possibly matching TRBD1 (5 bases). This CDR3 spans 15 amino acids. Trimming removed 1 base at V and 3 bases at J, with 12 bases between. Germline V CDR1 and CDR2: LNHDA, SQIVND (reference sequence). The CDR3 DNA is TGTGCCAGTAGTATAGTAGGGGACTGGGACTATGGCTACACCTTC. As protein: CASSIVGDWDYGYTF.

In regard to this clone: Other DNA sequences of this sample code for an identical CDR3. The chain has TRBV15 and TRBJ2-7; D not resolved. Germline CDR1 LNHNV, CDR2 YYDKDF (reference sequence). V was pared by 0 bases and J by 0 bases, with 6 bases between. The CDR3 length is 14 residues. CDR3 residues: CATSRDRSSYEQYF. In nucleotides, the CDR3 is TGTGCCACCAGCAGAGATCGGAGCTCCTACGAGCAGTACTTC.